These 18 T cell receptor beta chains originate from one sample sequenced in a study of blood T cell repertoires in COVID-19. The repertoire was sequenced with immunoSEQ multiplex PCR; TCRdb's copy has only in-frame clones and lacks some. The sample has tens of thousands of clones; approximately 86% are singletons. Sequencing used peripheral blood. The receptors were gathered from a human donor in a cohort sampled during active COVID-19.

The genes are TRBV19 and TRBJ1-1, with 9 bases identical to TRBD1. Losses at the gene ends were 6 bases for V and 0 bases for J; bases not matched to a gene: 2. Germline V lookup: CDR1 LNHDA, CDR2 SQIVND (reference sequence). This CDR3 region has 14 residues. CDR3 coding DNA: TGTGCCAGTAGGGGGGACAGGGTGAACACTGAAGCTTTCTTT. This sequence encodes CASRGDRVNTEAFF.

The CDR3 bases are TGTGCCAGCAGCCAAGGGACGAGGCGGGGCACCGGGGAGCTGTTTTTT. It yields the protein CASSQGTRRGTGELFF. V usage is TRBV3-1 (or the pseudogene TRBV3-2) and J usage is TRBJ2-2; TRBD2 might be the D (6 bases). Germline V gives CDR1 LGHDT, CDR2 YNNKEL (reference sequence). This CDR3 is 16 amino acids long. Trimming cost V 1 base and J 4 bases, with 13 bases left between them.

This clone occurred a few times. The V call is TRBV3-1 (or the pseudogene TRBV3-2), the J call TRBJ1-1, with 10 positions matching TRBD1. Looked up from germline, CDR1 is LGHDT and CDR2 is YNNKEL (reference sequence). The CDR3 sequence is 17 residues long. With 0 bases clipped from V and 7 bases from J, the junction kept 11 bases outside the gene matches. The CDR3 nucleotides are TGTGCCAGCAGCCAAGATGTTAGGGACAGGGGTATACATGAAGCTTTCTTT. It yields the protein CASSQDVRDRGIHEAFF.

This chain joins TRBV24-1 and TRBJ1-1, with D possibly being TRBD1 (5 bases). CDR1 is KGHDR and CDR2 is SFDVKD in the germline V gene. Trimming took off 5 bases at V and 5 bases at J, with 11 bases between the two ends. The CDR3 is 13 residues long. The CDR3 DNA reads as TGTGCCACCAGTGGATCGGGGGAGACTGAAGCTTTCTTT. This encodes CATSGSGETEAFF.

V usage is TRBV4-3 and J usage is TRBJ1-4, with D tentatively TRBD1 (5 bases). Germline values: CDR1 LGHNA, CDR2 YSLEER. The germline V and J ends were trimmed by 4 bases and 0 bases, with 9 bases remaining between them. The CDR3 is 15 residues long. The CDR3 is CASSRQLSTNEKLFF. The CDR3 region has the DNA TGCGCCAGCAGCCGACAGCTATCAACTAATGAAAAACTGTTTTTT.

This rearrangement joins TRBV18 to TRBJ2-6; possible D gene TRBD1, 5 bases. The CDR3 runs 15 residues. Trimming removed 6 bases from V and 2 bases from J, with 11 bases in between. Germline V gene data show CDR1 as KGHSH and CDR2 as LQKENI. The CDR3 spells CASSPTEAGANVLTF. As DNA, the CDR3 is TGTGCCAGCTCCCCGACAGAAGCTGGGGCCAACGTCCTGACTTTC.

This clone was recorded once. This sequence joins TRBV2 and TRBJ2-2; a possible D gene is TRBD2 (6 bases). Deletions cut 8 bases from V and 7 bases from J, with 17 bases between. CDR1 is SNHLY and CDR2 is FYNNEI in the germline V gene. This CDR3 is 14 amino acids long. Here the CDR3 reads CASEGARGGGELFF. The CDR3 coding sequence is TGTGCCAGCGAAGGGGCGCGGGGTGGCGGGGAGCTGTTTTTT.

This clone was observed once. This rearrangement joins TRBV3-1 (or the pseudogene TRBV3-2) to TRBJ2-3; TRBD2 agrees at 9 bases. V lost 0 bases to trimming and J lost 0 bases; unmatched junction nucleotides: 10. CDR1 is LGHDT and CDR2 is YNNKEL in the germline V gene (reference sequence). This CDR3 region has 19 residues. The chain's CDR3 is CASSQDWNSGGYSTDTQYF. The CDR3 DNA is TGTGCCAGCAGCCAAGATTGGAATAGCGGGGGCTATAGCACAGATACGCAGTATTTT.

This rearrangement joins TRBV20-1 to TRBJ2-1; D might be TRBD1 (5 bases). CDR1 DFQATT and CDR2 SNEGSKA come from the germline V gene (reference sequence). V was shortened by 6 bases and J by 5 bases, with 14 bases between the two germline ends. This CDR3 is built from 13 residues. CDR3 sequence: CSASVDTHNEQFF. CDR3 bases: TGCAGTGCGAGTGTGGACACCCACAATGAGCAGTTCTTC.

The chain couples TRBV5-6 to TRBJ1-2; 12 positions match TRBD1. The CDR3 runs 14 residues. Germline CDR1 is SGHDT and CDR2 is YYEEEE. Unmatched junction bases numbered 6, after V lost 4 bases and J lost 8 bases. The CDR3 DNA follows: TGTGCCAGCAGCGCGGGACAGGGGGCTTTCGGCTACACCTTC. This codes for CASSAGQGAFGYTF.

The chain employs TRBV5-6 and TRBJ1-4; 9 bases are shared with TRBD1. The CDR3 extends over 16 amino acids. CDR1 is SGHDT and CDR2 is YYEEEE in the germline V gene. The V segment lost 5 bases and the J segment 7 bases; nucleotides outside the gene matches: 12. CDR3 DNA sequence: TGTGCCAGCAGTCGGACCTTGGGACAGGGTCGTGAAAAACTGTTTTTT. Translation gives CASSRTLGQGREKLFF.

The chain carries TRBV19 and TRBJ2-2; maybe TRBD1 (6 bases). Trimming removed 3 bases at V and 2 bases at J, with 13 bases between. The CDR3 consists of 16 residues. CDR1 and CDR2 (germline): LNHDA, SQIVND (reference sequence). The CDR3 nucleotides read TGTGCCAGTAGTATGTATAGGACAGCCAACACCGGGGAGCTGTTTTTT. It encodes CASSMYRTANTGELFF.

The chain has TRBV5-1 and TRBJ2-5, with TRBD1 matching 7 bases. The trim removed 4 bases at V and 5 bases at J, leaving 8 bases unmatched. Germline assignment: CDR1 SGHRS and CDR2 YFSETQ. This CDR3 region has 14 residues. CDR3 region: CASSQGQLGETQYF. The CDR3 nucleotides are TGCGCCAGCAGCCAGGGACAGTTAGGGGAGACCCAGTACTTC.

Written as DNA, the CDR3 is TGTGCCAGCAGCTTAGCGGCGGGACAGGGATACGAGCAGTACTTC. Translating gives CASSLAAGQGYEQYF. The chain links TRBV7-9 to TRBJ2-7; 9 positions match TRBD1. This CDR3 is built from 15 residues. Germline trimming cut 0 bases from V and 4 bases from J; bases unmatched to any gene: 4. CDR1 SEHNR and CDR2 FQNEAQ come from the germline V gene (reference sequence).

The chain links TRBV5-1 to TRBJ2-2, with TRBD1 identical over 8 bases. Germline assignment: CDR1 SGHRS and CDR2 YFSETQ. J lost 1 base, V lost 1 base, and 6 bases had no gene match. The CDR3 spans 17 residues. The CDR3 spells CASSLFVTGGNTGELFF. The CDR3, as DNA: TGCGCCAGCAGCTTGTTCGTAACAGGGGGGAACACCGGGGAGCTGTTTTTT. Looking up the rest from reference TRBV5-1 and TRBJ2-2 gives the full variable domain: KAGVTQTPRYLIKTRGQQVTLSCSPISGHRSVSWYQQTPGQGLQFLFEYFSETQRNKGNFPGRFSGRQFSNSRSEMNVSTLELGDSALYLCASSLFVTGGNTGELFFGEGSRLTVL.

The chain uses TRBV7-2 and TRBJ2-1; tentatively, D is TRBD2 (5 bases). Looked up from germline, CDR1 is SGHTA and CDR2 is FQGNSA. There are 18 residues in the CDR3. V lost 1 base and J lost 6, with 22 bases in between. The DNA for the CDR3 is TGTGCCAGCAGCTTAGGAGGTTGGGTAGCGATCGGTACCAATGAGCAGTTCTTC. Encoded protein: CASSLGGWVAIGTNEQFF.

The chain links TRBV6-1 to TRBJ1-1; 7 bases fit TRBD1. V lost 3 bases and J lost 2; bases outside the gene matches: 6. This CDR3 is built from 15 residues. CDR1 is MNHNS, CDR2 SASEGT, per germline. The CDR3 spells CASSDVGQENTEAFF. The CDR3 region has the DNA TGTGCCAGCAGTGACGTTGGACAGGAAAACACTGAAGCTTTCTTT.

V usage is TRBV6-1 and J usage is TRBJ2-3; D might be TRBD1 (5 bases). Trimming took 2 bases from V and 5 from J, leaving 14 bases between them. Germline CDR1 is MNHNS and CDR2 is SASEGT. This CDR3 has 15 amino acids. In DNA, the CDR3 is TGTGCCAGCAGTGAATCAATCGCTAGGGGAGATACGCAGTATTTT. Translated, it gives CASSESIARGDTQYF.